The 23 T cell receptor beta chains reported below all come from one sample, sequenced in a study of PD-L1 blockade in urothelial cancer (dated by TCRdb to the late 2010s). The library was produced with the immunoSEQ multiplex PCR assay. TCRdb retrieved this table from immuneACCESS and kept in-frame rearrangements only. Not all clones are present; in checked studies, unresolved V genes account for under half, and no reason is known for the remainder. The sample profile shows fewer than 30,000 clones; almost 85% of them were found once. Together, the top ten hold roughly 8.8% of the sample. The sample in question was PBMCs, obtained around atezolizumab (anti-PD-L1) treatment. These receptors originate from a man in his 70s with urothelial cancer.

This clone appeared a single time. The CDR3 region has the DNA TGCGCCAGCCGGACTAGCGGGGACGACAATGAGCAGTTCTTC. It encodes CASRTSGDDNEQFF. The chain has TRBV5-1 and TRBJ2-1, with TRBD2 identical over 12 bases. CDR1 and CDR2 from the germline V gene are SGHRS and YFSETQ. This CDR3 spans 14 amino acids. J lost 5 bases, V lost 7 bases, and 4 bases had no gene match.

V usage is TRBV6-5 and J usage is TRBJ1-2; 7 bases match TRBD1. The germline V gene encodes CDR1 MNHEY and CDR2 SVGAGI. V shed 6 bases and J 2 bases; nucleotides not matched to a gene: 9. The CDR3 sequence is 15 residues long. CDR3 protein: CASSGSGGRNYGYTF. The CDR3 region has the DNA TGTGCCAGCAGCGGATCAGGGGGAAGAAACTATGGCTACACCTTC.

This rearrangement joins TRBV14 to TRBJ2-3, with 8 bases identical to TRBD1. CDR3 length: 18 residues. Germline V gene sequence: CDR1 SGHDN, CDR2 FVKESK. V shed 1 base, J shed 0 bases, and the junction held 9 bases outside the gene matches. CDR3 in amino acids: CASSQGQGFVGSTDTQYF. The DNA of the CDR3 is TGTGCCAGCAGCCAAGGACAGGGGTTTGTCGGGAGCACAGATACGCAGTATTTT. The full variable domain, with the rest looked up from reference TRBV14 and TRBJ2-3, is EAGVTQFPSHSVIEKGQTVTLRCDPISGHDNLYWYRRVMGKEIKFLLHFVKESKQDESGMPNNRFLAERTGGTYSTLKVQPAELEDSGVYFCASSQGQGFVGSTDTQYFGPGTRLTVL.

In DNA form, the CDR3 reads TGTGCCAGCAGTGGATACGGGACTAGCGGGAGGGCCTGGGGCACAGATACGCAGTATTTT. The encoded protein is CASSGYGTSGRAWGTDTQYF. This chain connects TRBV2 to TRBJ2-3; 16 nucleotides align to TRBD2. This CDR3 has 20 amino acids. Germline V lookup: CDR1 SNHLY, CDR2 FYNNEI. Germline trimming cut 4 bases from V and 1 base from J; bases unmatched to any gene: 11.

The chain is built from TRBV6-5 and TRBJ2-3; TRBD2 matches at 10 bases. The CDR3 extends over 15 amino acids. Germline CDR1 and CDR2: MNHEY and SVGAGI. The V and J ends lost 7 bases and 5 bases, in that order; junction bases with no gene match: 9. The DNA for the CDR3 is TGTGCCAGCACCTATAGCGGGAGGCAGTTAGATACGCAGTATTTT. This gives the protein CASTYSGRQLDTQYF.

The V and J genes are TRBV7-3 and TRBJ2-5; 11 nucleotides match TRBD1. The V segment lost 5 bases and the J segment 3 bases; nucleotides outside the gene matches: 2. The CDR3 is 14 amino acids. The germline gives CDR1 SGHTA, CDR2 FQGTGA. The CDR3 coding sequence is TGTGCCAGCAGCCGGGACAGGGGGGAAGAGACCCAGTACTTC. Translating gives CASSRDRGEETQYF.

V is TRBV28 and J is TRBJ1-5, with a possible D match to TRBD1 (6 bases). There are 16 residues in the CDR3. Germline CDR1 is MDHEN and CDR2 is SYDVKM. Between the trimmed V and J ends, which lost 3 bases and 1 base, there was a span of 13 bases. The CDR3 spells CASSFRGQGSNQPQHF. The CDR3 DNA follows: TGTGCCAGCAGTTTTAGAGGCCAGGGGAGCAATCAGCCCCAGCATTTT.

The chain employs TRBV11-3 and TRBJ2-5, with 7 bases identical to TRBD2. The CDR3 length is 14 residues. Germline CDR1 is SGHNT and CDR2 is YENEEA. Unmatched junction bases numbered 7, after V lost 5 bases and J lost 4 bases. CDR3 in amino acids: CASSPSGGIETQYF. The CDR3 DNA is TGTGCCAGCAGCCCCTCCGGGGGGATAGAGACCCAGTACTTC. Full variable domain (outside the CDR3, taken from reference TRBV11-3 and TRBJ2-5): EAGVVQSPRYKIIEKKQPVAFWCNPISGHNTLYWYLQNLGQGPELLIRYENEEAVDDSQLPKDRFSAERLKGVDSTLKIQPAELGDSAVYLCASSPSGGIETQYFGPGTRLLVL.

CDR3 in DNA: TGTGCCAGCAGTTTTAGTTTGAGGGAGGTTGGCAATCAGCCCCAGCATTTT. Translated: CASSFSLREVGNQPQHF. V and J are TRBV28 and TRBJ1-5; no clear D gene. Trimming took 3 bases from V and 2 from J, leaving 17 bases between them. This CDR3 is 17 amino acids long. The germline V gene encodes CDR1 MDHEN and CDR2 SYDVKM.

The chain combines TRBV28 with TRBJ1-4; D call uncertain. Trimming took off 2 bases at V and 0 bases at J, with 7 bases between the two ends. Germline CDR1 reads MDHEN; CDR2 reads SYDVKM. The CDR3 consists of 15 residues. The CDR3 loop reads CASSLTFATNEKLFF. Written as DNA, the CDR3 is TGTGCCAGCAGTTTAACATTCGCAACTAATGAAAAACTGTTTTTT.

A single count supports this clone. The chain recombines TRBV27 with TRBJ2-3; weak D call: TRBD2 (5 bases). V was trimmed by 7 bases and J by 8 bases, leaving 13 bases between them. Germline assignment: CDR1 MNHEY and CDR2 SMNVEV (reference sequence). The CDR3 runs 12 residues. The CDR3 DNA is TGTGCCAGCATCTCCGAGGGTGGTACGCAGTATTTT. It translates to CASISEGGTQYF.

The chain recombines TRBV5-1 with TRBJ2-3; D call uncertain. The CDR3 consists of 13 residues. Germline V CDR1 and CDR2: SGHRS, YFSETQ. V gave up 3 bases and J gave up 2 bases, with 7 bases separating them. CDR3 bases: TGCGCCAGCAGCTCGCGTCACACAGATACGCAGTATTTT. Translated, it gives CASSSRHTDTQYF. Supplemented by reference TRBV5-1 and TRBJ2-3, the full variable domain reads KAGVTQTPRYLIKTRGQQVTLSCSPISGHRSVSWYQQTPGQGLQFLFEYFSETQRNKGNFPGRFSGRQFSNSRSEMNVSTLELGDSALYLCASSSRHTDTQYFGPGTRLTVL.

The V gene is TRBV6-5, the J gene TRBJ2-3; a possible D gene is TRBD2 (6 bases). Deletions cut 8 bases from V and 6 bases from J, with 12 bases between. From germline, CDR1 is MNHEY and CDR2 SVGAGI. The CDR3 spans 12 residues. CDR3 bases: TGTGCCAGCGGGGACTCACGGGATACGCAGTATTTT. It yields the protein CASGDSRDTQYF.

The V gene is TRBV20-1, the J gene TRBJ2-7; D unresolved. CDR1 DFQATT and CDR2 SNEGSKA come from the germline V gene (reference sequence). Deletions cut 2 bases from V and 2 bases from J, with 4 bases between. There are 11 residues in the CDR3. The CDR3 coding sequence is TGCAGTGCTAGACTCGCCTACGAGCAGTACTTC. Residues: CSARLAYEQYF.

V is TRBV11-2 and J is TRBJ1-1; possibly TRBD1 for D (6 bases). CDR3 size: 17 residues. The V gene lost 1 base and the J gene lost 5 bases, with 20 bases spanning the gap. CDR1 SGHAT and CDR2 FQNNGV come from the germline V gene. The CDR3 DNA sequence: TGTGCCAGCAGCTTAGTAGGCAGGGGTAAAGTAGGGACTGAAGCTTTCTTT. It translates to CASSLVGRGKVGTEAFF.

DNA for the CDR3: TGTGCCAGCAGTTTATCGGGACAGGGCCCTTCCGCAACGGCCTACAATGAGCAGTTCTTC. Translated: CASSLSGQGPSATAYNEQFF. This rearrangement joins TRBV27 to TRBJ2-1; 9 bases map to TRBD1. The trim removed 0 bases at V and 2 bases at J, leaving 14 bases unmatched. In germline, CDR1 is MNHEY, CDR2 SMNVEV (reference sequence). There are 20 residues in the CDR3.

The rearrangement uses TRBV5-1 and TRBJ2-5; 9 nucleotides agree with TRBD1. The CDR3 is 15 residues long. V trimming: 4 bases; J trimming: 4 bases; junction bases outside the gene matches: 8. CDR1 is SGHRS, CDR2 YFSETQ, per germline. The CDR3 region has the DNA TGCGCCAGCAGCGTGGGACAGGGAGTTGGAGAGACCCAGTACTTC. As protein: CASSVGQGVGETQYF.

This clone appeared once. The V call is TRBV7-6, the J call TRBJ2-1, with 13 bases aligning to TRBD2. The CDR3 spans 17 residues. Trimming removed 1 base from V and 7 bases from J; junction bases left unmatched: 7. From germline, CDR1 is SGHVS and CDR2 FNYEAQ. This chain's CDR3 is CASSLELAGGPGNEQFF. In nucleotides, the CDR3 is TGTGCCAGCAGCTTAGAACTAGCGGGAGGGCCGGGGAATGAGCAGTTCTTC.

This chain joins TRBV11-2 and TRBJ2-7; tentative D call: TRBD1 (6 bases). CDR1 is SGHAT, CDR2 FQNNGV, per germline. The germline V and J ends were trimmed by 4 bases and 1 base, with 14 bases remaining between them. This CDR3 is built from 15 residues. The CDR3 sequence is CASSWTVGASYEQYF. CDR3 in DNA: TGTGCCAGCAGCTGGACAGTTGGGGCGTCCTACGAGCAGTACTTC.

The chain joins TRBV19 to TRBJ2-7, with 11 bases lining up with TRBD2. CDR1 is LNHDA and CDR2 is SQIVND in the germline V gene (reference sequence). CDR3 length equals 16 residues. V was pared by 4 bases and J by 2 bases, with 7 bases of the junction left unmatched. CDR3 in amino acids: CASSNPGTSGTYEQYF. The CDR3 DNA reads TGTGCCAGTAGTAACCCCGGGACTAGCGGAACCTACGAGCAGTACTTC.

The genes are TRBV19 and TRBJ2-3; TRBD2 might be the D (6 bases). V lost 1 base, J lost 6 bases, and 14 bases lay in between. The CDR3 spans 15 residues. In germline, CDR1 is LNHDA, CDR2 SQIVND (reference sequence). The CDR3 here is CASSIARGISDTQYF. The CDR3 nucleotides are TGTGCCAGTAGTATAGCGCGGGGTATAAGCGATACGCAGTATTTT. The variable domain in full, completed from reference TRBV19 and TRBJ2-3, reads DGGITQSPKYLFRKEGQNVTLSCEQNLNHDAMYWYRQDPGQGLRLIYYSQIVNDFQKGDIAEGYSVSREKKESFPLTVTSAQKNPTAFYLCASSIARGISDTQYFGPGTRLTVL.

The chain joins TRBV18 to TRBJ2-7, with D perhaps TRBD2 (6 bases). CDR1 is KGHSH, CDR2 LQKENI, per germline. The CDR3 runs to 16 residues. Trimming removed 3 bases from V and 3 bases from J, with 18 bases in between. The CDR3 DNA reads TGTGCCAGCTCACCGAGTCAGGAGGGGATCAGCTACGAGCAGTACTTC. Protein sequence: CASSPSQEGISYEQYF.

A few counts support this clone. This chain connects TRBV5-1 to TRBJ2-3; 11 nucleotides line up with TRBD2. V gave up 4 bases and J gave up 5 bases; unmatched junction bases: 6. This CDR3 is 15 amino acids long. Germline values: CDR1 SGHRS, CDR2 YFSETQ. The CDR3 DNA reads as TGCGCCAGCAGCGTCACTAGCGGGAGTGGAGATACGCAGTATTTT. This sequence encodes CASSVTSGSGDTQYF.